These T cell receptor beta chains were read from a single sample in a study of control samples from healthy donors and cancer patients. Profiled with immunoSEQ multiplex PCR; TCRdb holds only in-frame clones, not every one. There are 100,000 or so clones in the sample; roughly 87% occur only once, and about a sixth lies in the top ten. Sequencing used blood. These receptors were collected from a woman in her forties or fifties in good health. CDR3s include the opening cysteine and the closing phenylalanine or tryptophan. Fields, in order: CDR3 length, clone size, V gene, D gene, J gene, CDR3 DNA, CDR3 protein. The D gene is left open where the match is weak. A row's size may be missing; if present it is once, few, many or a size class.

len: 16
abundance: NA
v_gene: TRBV2
d_gene: NA
j_gene: TRBJ1-6
CDR3nt: TGTGCCAGCAGTTACAGGGCATCTAGTTATAATTCACCCCTCCACTTT
CDR3aa: CASSYRASSYNSPLHF

len: 16
abundance: NA
v_gene: TRBV7-2
d_gene: TRBD2
j_gene: TRBJ2-3
CDR3nt: TGTGCCAGCAGTTACCAGGGTAGCGGGGGGCGGTACGCGCAGTATTTT
CDR3aa: CASSYQGSGGRYAQYF

len: 17
abundance: NA
v_gene: TRBV14
d_gene: NA
j_gene: TRBJ1-1
CDR3nt: TGTGCCAGCAGCCAAGACTACAGGAAAGAGGGGAACACTGAAGCTTTCTTT
CDR3aa: CASSQDYRKEGNTEAFF

len: 14
abundance: NA
v_gene: TRBV27
d_gene: TRBD1
j_gene: TRBJ2-7
CDR3nt: TGTGCCAGCAGCCGACAGGGGTACTCCTACGAGCAGTACTTC
CDR3aa: CASSRQGYSYEQYF

len: 15
abundance: NA
v_gene: TRBV7-3
d_gene: TRBD1
j_gene: TRBJ1-1
CDR3nt: TGTGCCAGCAGCTTAGAGGGACAGGGAACCACTGAAGCTTTCTTT
CDR3aa: CASSLEGQGTTEAFF

len: 15
abundance: once
v_gene: TRBV14
d_gene: NA
j_gene: TRBJ2-5
CDR3nt: TGTGCCAGCAGCGCCTTCCCGGGGGCCGAAGAGACCCAGTACTTC
CDR3aa: CASSAFPGAEETQYF

len: 11
abundance: NA
v_gene: TRBV29-1
d_gene: NA
j_gene: TRBJ1-1
CDR3nt: TGCAGCGACTTGGACAGCCCTGAAGCTTTCTTT
CDR3aa: CSDLDSPEAFF

len: 12
abundance: NA
v_gene: TRBV19
d_gene: NA
j_gene: TRBJ1-1
CDR3nt: TGTGCCAGTAGTATATCAAACACTGAAGCTTTCTTT
CDR3aa: CASSISNTEAFF

len: 15
abundance: once
v_gene: TRBV5-6
d_gene: NA
j_gene: TRBJ2-5
CDR3nt: TGTGCCAGCAGCTTGATAGGGGGGTCCCAAGAGACCCAGTACTTC
CDR3aa: CASSLIGGSQETQYF

len: 11
abundance: NA
v_gene: TRBV2
d_gene: NA
j_gene: TRBJ2-1
CDR3nt: TGTGCCAGCCGAGGTCTTGACCCTACCCTCTTC
CDR3aa: CASRGLDPTLF

len: 15
abundance: NA
v_gene: TRBV19
d_gene: NA
j_gene: TRBJ1-1
CDR3nt: TGTGCCAGTAGAGGTCCCGACTGGCTGAACACTGAAGCTTTCTTT
CDR3aa: CASRGPDWLNTEAFF

len: 16
abundance: NA
v_gene: TRBV7-9
d_gene: TRBD1
j_gene: TRBJ2-2
CDR3nt: TGTGCCAGCAGCTTACGGGGACAGTACTTAACCGGGGAGCTGTTTTTT
CDR3aa: CASSLRGQYLTGELFF

len: 17
abundance: NA
v_gene: TRBV20-1
d_gene: TRBD1
j_gene: TRBJ1-2
CDR3nt: TGCAGTGCTAGTCCCAATTCGGGGCAGGGGGTGGACTATGGCTACACCTTC
CDR3aa: CSASPNSGQGVDYGYTF

len: 15
abundance: NA
v_gene: TRBV25-1
d_gene: NA
j_gene: TRBJ2-6
CDR3nt: TGTGCCAGCAGCGGCAGACCCTCTGGGGCCAACGTCCTGACTTTC
CDR3aa: CASSGRPSGANVLTF

len: 16
abundance: NA
v_gene: TRBV10-3
d_gene: TRBD1
j_gene: TRBJ2-1
CDR3nt: TGTGCCACCAGTGGAACAACAGGGGGCTCCTACAATGAGCAGTTCTTC
CDR3aa: CATSGTTGGSYNEQFF

len: 12
abundance: few
v_gene: TRBV3-1/TRBV3-2
d_gene: NA
j_gene: TRBJ2-5
CDR3nt: TGTGCCAGCAGCAGGGCGTCAGAGACCCAGTACTTC
CDR3aa: CASSRASETQYF

len: 16
abundance: NA
v_gene: TRBV6-6
d_gene: TRBD2
j_gene: TRBJ2-7
CDR3nt: TGTGCCAGCAGTTACGAGGGACTAGCTTCTTCCTACGAGCAGTACTTC
CDR3aa: CASSYEGLASSYEQYF

len: 15
abundance: NA
v_gene: TRBV15
d_gene: TRBD1
j_gene: TRBJ1-5
CDR3nt: TGTGCCACCAGCACGAAAAGGACAGGGGAGCAGCCCCAGCATTTT
CDR3aa: CATSTKRTGEQPQHF

len: 16
abundance: NA
v_gene: TRBV19
d_gene: TRBD1
j_gene: TRBJ2-5
CDR3nt: TGTGCCAGTAGTAGTGGCTTTACAGGGGGCAGGGAGACCCAGTACTTC
CDR3aa: CASSSGFTGGRETQYF

len: 16
abundance: NA
v_gene: TRBV7-3
d_gene: NA
j_gene: TRBJ2-1
CDR3nt: TGTGCCAGCAGCTCCAAGGGAGCTTTTTCCTACAATGAGCAGTTCTTC
CDR3aa: CASSSKGAFSYNEQFF

len: 14
abundance: NA
v_gene: TRBV2
d_gene: TRBD1
j_gene: TRBJ1-4
CDR3nt: TGTGCCAGCAGCCTACAGGGGATAGGGGAAAAACTGTTTTTT
CDR3aa: CASSLQGIGEKLFF

len: 18
abundance: NA
v_gene: TRBV7-6
d_gene: NA
j_gene: TRBJ1-4
CDR3nt: TGTGCCAGCAGCGCCACGATCCCGACAAGTGCAACTAATGAAAAACTGTTTTTT
CDR3aa: CASSATIPTSATNEKLFF

len: 18
abundance: NA
v_gene: TRBV5-1
d_gene: TRBD1
j_gene: TRBJ2-1
CDR3nt: TGCGCCAGCAATCCCGGGACAGGGCCCAGCCCTAACTACAATGAGCAGTTCTTC
CDR3aa: CASNPGTGPSPNYNEQFF

len: 14
abundance: NA
v_gene: TRBV27
d_gene: TRBD1
j_gene: TRBJ1-5
CDR3nt: TGTGCCAGCAGTTTGGGAGGGGGCAGTCAGCCCCAGCATTTT
CDR3aa: CASSLGGGSQPQHF

len: 14
abundance: NA
v_gene: TRBV6-4
d_gene: NA
j_gene: TRBJ2-3
CDR3nt: TGTGCCAGCAGTGATCGGACTAGCACAGATACGCAGTATTTT
CDR3aa: CASSDRTSTDTQYF

len: 17
abundance: NA
v_gene: TRBV5-6
d_gene: NA
j_gene: TRBJ2-3
CDR3nt: TGTGCCAGCAGCTTACCCGGGGCCGCCCGATACACAGATACGCAGTATTTT
CDR3aa: CASSLPGAARYTDTQYF

len: 14
abundance: NA
v_gene: TRBV5-4
d_gene: TRBD1
j_gene: TRBJ2-1
CDR3nt: TGTGCCAGCAGCTTCACAGGGGGCGGGAATGAGCAGTTCTTC
CDR3aa: CASSFTGGGNEQFF

len: 13
abundance: NA
v_gene: TRBV9
d_gene: NA
j_gene: TRBJ1-3
CDR3nt: TGTGCCAGCAGCGGGGGCTCGGGAAACACCATATATTTT
CDR3aa: CASSGGSGNTIYF

len: 16
abundance: NA
v_gene: TRBV7-2
d_gene: NA
j_gene: TRBJ2-3
CDR3nt: TGTGCCAGCAGCGCAAAACTAGCAGCGTGGACAGATACGCAGTATTTT
CDR3aa: CASSAKLAAWTDTQYF

len: 12
abundance: NA
v_gene: TRBV19
d_gene: NA
j_gene: TRBJ1-1
CDR3nt: TGTGCCAGTAACATACAGGGTTCTGAAGCTTTCTTT
CDR3aa: CASNIQGSEAFF

len: 14
abundance: once
v_gene: TRBV18
d_gene: NA
j_gene: TRBJ2-7
CDR3nt: TGTGCCAGCTCACCACAAGAGACACAGTACGAGCAGTACTTC
CDR3aa: CASSPQETQYEQYF

len: 14
abundance: few
v_gene: TRBV7-3
d_gene: TRBD1
j_gene: TRBJ1-1
CDR3nt: TGTGCCAGCAGCTTACAGGGGGTGAACACTGAAGCTTTCTTT
CDR3aa: CASSLQGVNTEAFF

len: 15
abundance: NA
v_gene: TRBV7-9
d_gene: NA
j_gene: TRBJ1-5
CDR3nt: TGTGCCAGCAGCCTCTCGAGGCAGGGTGATCAGCCCCAGCATTTT
CDR3aa: CASSLSRQGDQPQHF

len: 15
abundance: NA
v_gene: TRBV4-1
d_gene: TRBD2
j_gene: TRBJ2-3
CDR3nt: TGCGCCAGCAGACACCCCCTAGCGGGGGGAGATACGCAGTATTTT
CDR3aa: CASRHPLAGGDTQYF

len: 15
abundance: NA
v_gene: TRBV7-2
d_gene: NA
j_gene: TRBJ1-4
CDR3nt: TGTGCCAGCAGCTTAGGGTTGGCAGGGTATGAAAAACTGTTTTTT
CDR3aa: CASSLGLAGYEKLFF

len: 13
abundance: few
v_gene: TRBV10-3
d_gene: NA
j_gene: TRBJ1-4
CDR3nt: TGTGCCATCAGTGGGGGAACGAATGAAAAACTGTTTTTT
CDR3aa: CAISGGTNEKLFF

len: 14
abundance: NA
v_gene: TRBV29-1
d_gene: NA
j_gene: TRBJ2-5
CDR3nt: TGCAGCGTTGATTTTTTCAGGGCCCAAGAGACCCAGTACTTC
CDR3aa: CSVDFFRAQETQYF

len: 12
abundance: once
v_gene: TRBV3-1/TRBV3-2
d_gene: NA
j_gene: TRBJ1-3
CDR3nt: TGTGCCAGCAGCCAACTGACAAACACCATATATTTT
CDR3aa: CASSQLTNTIYF

len: 14
abundance: once
v_gene: TRBV5-1
d_gene: NA
j_gene: TRBJ2-3
CDR3nt: TGCGCCAGCAGCTCCTCTGTCTTCACAGATACGCAGTATTTT
CDR3aa: CASSSSVFTDTQYF

len: 16
abundance: once
v_gene: TRBV18
d_gene: TRBD1
j_gene: TRBJ1-1
CDR3nt: TGTGCCAGCTCACCGCTGGGTGACAGGGTGAACACTGAAGCTTTCTTT
CDR3aa: CASSPLGDRVNTEAFF

len: 17
abundance: once
v_gene: TRBV5-4
d_gene: NA
j_gene: TRBJ2-6
CDR3nt: TGTGCCAGCAGCTTGGGACACCGGAGCTCTGGGGCCAACGTCCTGACTTTC
CDR3aa: CASSLGHRSSGANVLTF

len: 14
abundance: NA
v_gene: TRBV6-2/TRBV6-3
d_gene: TRBD2
j_gene: TRBJ2-1
CDR3nt: TGTGCCAGCAGTTACAGCGGGAGGGCGGGTGAGCAGTTCTTC
CDR3aa: CASSYSGRAGEQFF